This TCR beta chain was captured by sequencing in a study of cytomegalovirus exposure and HLA in healthy donors. Germline V gene data show CDR1 as MNHEY and CDR2 as SVGAGI. Trimming stripped 6 bases from V and 8 bases from J, with 16 bases between. The length of the CDR3 is 14 residues. PCR used 60 Vbeta primers and 13 Jbeta primers. The protocol was immunoSEQ multiplex PCR, while the TCRdb copy is restricted to in-frame clones and leaves out a portion. Among over 150,000 clones listed, more than 80% were seen once. Study results and caveats: TCR beta sequences reportedly predicted most subjects' HLA-A and HLA-B alleles accurately.

This clone was seen a single time. What it binds is unknown. The chain couples TRBV6-5 to TRBJ1-4, with D possibly TRBD1 on 5 matching bases. Sequencing was carried out using PBMCs. The clonotype originates from a woman in her twenties or thirties in good health and CMV-seropositive. Here the CDR3 reads CASRRTLMTEKLFF. CDR3 coding DNA: TGTGCCAGCAGGCGGACACTTATGACCGAAAAACTGTTTTTT.